Presented here are 16 T cell receptor beta chains from one specimen sequenced in a study of beta chain features in type 1 diabetes. The sequenced template was cDNA made from the entire isolated RNA. TCRdb keeps only in-frame clones here, not all; method: immunoSEQ multiplex PCR. Of 500,000 to 700,000 clones listed, less than 20% are singletons. Sequences were obtained from naive CD4+ T cells from blood. The receptors originated from a man between 18 and 29 years old in good health.

In its sample, this clone was seen a few times. The chain carries TRBV28 and TRBJ2-7; D ambiguous. This CDR3 has 11 amino acids. V gave up 11 bases and J gave up 6 bases, with 14 bases separating them. CDR1 is MDHEN, CDR2 SYDVKM, per germline. This CDR3 is CAARSLGEQYF. In nucleotides, the CDR3 is TGTGCCGCCCGTAGTCTTGGCGAGCAGTACTTC. Variable domain in full (rest from reference TRBV28 and TRBJ2-7): DVKVTQSSRYLVKRTGEKVFLECVQDMDHENMFWYRQDPGLGLRLIYFSYDVKMKEKGDIPEGYSVSREKKERFSLILESASTNQTSMYLCAARSLGEQYFGPGTRLTVT.

This clone showed up just once. V usage is TRBV4-2 and J usage is TRBJ1-2; the D gene is possibly TRBD1 (5 bases). Trimming removed 7 bases from V and 7 bases from J, with 16 bases in between. The germline gives CDR1 LGHNA, CDR2 YNFKEQ. The CDR3 sequence is 13 residues long. Here the CDR3 DNA reads TGTGCCAGCACCCCTCTGGGGGGAGTTGGCTACACCTTC. Its protein product is CASTPLGGVGYTF.

This clone showed up just a few times. The chain employs TRBV7-2 and TRBJ2-5, with 11 bases matching TRBD2. The CDR3 extends over 15 amino acids. From germline, CDR1 is SGHTA and CDR2 FQGNSA. J was trimmed by 9 bases and V by 4 bases; bases with no gene match: 10. The chain's CDR3 is CASSYKGLAVGAQYF. The CDR3 DNA sequence: TGTGCCAGCAGCTATAAGGGACTAGCGGTGGGGGCCCAGTACTTC.

V usage is TRBV15 and J usage is TRBJ1-5; the D is unclear. Germline CDR1 reads LNHNV; CDR2 reads YYDKDF (reference sequence). V was trimmed by 0 bases and J by 0 bases, leaving 12 bases between them. The CDR3 runs to 17 residues. CDR3 protein: CATSRDLGGNSNQPQHF. Here the CDR3 DNA reads TGTGCCACCAGCAGAGACCTTGGCGGGAATAGCAATCAGCCCCAGCATTTT.

This clone has only a few counts. V is TRBV5-4 and J is TRBJ2-5; the match to TRBD1 covers 9 bases. The CDR3 runs to 16 residues. V dropped 5 bases and J dropped 3; count of bases not matched to a gene: 11. In germline, CDR1 is SGHNT, CDR2 YYREEE (reference sequence). CDR3 sequence: CASRFSWGQGKETQYF. The CDR3 region has the DNA TGTGCCAGCAGGTTTTCCTGGGGACAGGGTAAAGAGACCCAGTACTTC.

The rearrangement uses TRBV4-3 and TRBJ2-3; 9 positions agree with TRBD2. Germline CDR1 is LGHNA and CDR2 is YSLEER. The CDR3 is made up of 17 amino acids. J gave up 2 bases and V 0 bases, and 6 bases lay outside the gene matches. CDR3 DNA: TGCGCCAGCAGCCAAGACTTGCCTAGCGGGAACACAGATACGCAGTATTTT. It encodes CASSQDLPSGNTDTQYF.

The chain carries TRBV5-4 and TRBJ2-3, with D perhaps given as TRBD1 or TRBD2 (5 bases each). Between the trimmed V and J ends, which lost 4 bases and 1 base, there was a span of 10 bases. Germline V gene sequence: CDR1 SGHNT, CDR2 YYREEE (reference sequence). CDR3 length equals 14 residues. The CDR3 region is CASSGVGGTDTQYF. The CDR3 DNA follows: TGTGCCAGCAGCGGTGTGGGGGGCACAGATACGCAGTATTTT.

J is TRBJ2-5 and V is TRBV25-1; the match to TRBD2 covers 7 bases. Trimming removed 4 bases from V and 4 bases from J; junction bases left unmatched: 9. Per germline, CDR1 MGHDK and CDR2 SYGVNS. This CDR3 contains 15 residues. CDR3 in amino acids: CASSAPRGLGETQYF. The DNA for the CDR3 is TGTGCCAGCAGTGCACCGCGGGGGTTAGGAGAGACCCAGTACTTC.

A few counts support this clone. The rearrangement uses TRBV7-9 and TRBJ2-1; TRBD2 matches at 15 bases. The V gene end was trimmed by 5 bases and the J gene end by 0 bases; junction bases not matched to a gene: 8. The CDR3 has 19 residues. The germline gives CDR1 SEHNR, CDR2 FQNEAQ (reference sequence). Here the CDR3 reads CASSTGTSGRTSSYNEQFF. In DNA form, the CDR3 reads TGTGCCAGCAGCACCGGGACTAGCGGGAGGACCAGCTCCTACAATGAGCAGTTCTTC.

This rearrangement joins TRBV10-3 to TRBJ2-5, with D possibly matching TRBD1 (5 bases). The CDR3 length is 15 residues. V gave up 2 bases and J gave up 0 bases, with 10 bases separating them. Germline loops: CDR1 ENHRY, CDR2 SYGVKD. CDR3 sequence reads: CAISEGQTDQETQYF. For the CDR3, the DNA is TGTGCCATCAGTGAGGGGCAGACAGACCAAGAGACCCAGTACTTC.

This clone was seen only a few times. V gene TRBV27 combines with J gene TRBJ2-3; tentative D call: TRBD2 (5 bases). Trimming took 3 bases from V and 0 from J, leaving 10 bases between them. The CDR3 extends over 15 amino acids. The germline V gene encodes CDR1 MNHEY and CDR2 SMNVEV (reference sequence). The CDR3 is CASSFGSGSTDTQYF. For the CDR3, the DNA is TGTGCCAGCAGTTTTGGCTCGGGGAGCACAGATACGCAGTATTTT.

The rearrangement uses TRBV15 and TRBJ1-1; D not certain. V dropped 1 base and J dropped 0 bases, with 6 bases sitting between them. The germline gives CDR1 LNHNV, CDR2 YYDKDF (reference sequence). This CDR3 comprises 14 residues. The CDR3 coding sequence is TGTGCCACCAGCAGAGTTTACGTGAACACTGAAGCTTTCTTT. The encoded protein is CATSRVYVNTEAFF.

This clone has just a few counts. The V call is TRBV5-6, the J call TRBJ2-2; D gene uncertain. The germline V gene has CDR1 SGHDT and CDR2 YYEEEE. V shed 2 bases and J shed 7 bases, with 12 bases lying between them. The CDR3 totals 14 residues. This CDR3 reads CASSFDFASGELFF. Here the CDR3 DNA reads TGTGCCAGCAGCTTCGACTTCGCGAGCGGGGAGCTGTTTTTT.

The chain couples TRBV10-3 to TRBJ1-1, with TRBD1 as a possible D gene (5 bases). This CDR3 has 14 residues. From germline, CDR1 is ENHRY and CDR2 SYGVKD. Trimming took off 4 bases at V and 4 bases at J, with 13 bases between the two ends. The CDR3 sequence: CAISARGGGTEAFF. CDR3 in DNA: TGTGCCATCAGTGCGCGGGGTGGGGGCACTGAAGCTTTCTTT.

This clone showed up just a few times. The rearrangement links TRBV4-3 to TRBJ2-7; tentative D call: TRBD2 (5 bases). Per germline, CDR1 LGHNA and CDR2 YSLEER. V was shortened by 0 bases and J by 6 bases, with 12 bases between the two germline ends. This CDR3 is 14 amino acids long. CDR3 bases: TGCGCCAGCAGCCAAGATCTAGCCGTCCCCGAGCAGTACTTC. Residues: CASSQDLAVPEQYF.

CDR3 DNA sequence: TGTGCCAGCAGCCCCCGGGGACTAGCGGGAGTTGTGGACACCGGGGAGCTGTTTTTT. Its protein product is CASSPRGLAGVVDTGELFF. This chain connects TRBV7-3 to TRBJ2-2; 14 bases fit TRBD2. Germline V gene lookup returns CDR1 SGHTA and CDR2 FQGTGA. The trim removed 5 bases at V and 3 bases at J, leaving 11 bases unmatched. This CDR3 comprises 19 residues.